This T cell receptor (beta chain) was identified in a study of CD8 T cells in ankylosing spondylitis. Broader study findings: Matched synovial fluid from ankylosing spondylitis patients was reported to be enriched for disease-linked clones. Several of the motif variants were reported before in synovial fluid and blood from reactive arthritis. Disease-linked clones bore a CD8+ phenotype, appearing relatively rarely in peripheral blood.

Quantitative molecular-barcoded 5'-RACE generated the TCR beta libraries. TCRdb itself ran the 5' RACE reads through MiXCR, one entry per CDR3 protein. The sample lists 300,000 to 400,000 distinct CDR3 sequences, 20% occurring once. Deletions cut 0 bases from V and 3 bases from J, with 10 bases between. CDR1 is SGHDT, CDR2 YYEEEE, per germline. CDR3 length equals 14 residues. Concerning this clonotype itself: What it binds is unknown.

The sequenced sample was blood, either unsorted or a sorted T cell fraction (not recorded which). The J gene is TRBJ2-7, the V gene TRBV5-6; D is undetermined. The source is a male donor with ankylosing spondylitis or in good health (not recorded which). CDR3 protein: CASSLAESNYEQYF. The CDR3 nucleotides are TGTGCCAGCAGCTTGGCCGAGAGCAACTACGAGCAGTACTTC.